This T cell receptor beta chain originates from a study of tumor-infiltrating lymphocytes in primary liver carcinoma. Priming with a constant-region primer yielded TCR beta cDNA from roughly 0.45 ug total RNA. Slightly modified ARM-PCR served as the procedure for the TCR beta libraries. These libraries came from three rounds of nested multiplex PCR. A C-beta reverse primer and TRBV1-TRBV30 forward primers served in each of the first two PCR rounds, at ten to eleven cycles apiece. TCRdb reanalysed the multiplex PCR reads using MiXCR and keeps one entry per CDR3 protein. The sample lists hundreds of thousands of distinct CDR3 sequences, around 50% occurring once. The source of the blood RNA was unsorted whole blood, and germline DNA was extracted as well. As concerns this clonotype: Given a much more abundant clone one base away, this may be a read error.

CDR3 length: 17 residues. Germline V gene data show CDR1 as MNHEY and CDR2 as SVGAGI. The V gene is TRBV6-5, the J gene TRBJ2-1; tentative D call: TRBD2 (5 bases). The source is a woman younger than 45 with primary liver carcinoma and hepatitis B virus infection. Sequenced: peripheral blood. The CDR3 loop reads CASTTFGRAGSYNEQSF. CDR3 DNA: TGTGCCAGCACCACCTTCGGAAGGGCGGGCTCGTACAATGAGCAGTCCTTC.